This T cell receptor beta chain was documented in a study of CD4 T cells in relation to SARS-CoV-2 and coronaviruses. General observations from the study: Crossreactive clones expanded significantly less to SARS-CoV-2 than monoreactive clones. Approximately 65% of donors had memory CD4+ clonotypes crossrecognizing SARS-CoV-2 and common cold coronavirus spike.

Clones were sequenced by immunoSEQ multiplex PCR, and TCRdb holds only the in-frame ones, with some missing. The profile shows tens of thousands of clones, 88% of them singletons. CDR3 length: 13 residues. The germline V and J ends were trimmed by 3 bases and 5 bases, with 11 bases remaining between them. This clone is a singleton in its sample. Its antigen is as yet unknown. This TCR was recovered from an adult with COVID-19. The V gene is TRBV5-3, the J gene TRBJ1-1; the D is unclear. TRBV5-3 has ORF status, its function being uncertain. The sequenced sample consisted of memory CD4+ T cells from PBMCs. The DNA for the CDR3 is TGTGCCAGAAGCTCCAAAAGGGCAACTGAAGCTTTCTTT. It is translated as CARSSKRATEAFF.